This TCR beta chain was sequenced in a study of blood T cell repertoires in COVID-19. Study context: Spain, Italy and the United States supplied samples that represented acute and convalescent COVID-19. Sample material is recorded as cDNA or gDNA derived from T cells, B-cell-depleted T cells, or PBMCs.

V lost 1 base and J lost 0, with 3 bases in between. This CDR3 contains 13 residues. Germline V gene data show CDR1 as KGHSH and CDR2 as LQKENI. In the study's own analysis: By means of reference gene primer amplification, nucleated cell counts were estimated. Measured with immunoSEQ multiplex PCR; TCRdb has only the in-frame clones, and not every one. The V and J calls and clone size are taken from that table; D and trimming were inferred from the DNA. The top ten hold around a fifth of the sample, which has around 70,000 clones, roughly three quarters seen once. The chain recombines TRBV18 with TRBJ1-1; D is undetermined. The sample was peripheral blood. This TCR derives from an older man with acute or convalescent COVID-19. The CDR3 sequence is CASSPRVNTEAFF. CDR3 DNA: TGTGCCAGCTCACCACGCGTGAACACTGAAGCTTTCTTT.